This TCR beta chain appears in the sequencing data of a study of T cell repertoires in cytomegalovirus infection. Study-wide background: Both recently identified HLA-C-restricted and well-studied HLA-B-restricted CMV epitopes were used in the study. Public signatures in TCR beta pointed to CMV infection and matching HLA type.

From the reads, TCRdb called clonotypes with MiXCR, one entry per CDR3 protein. The sample includes around 800,000 distinct CDR3 sequences, 32% of them seen just once. Germline V gene data show CDR1 as SGHTA and CDR2 as FQGNSA. J was trimmed by 5 bases and V by 0 bases; bases with no gene match: 11. The CDR3 has 19 amino acids. Ten or more counts support this clonotype. Its specificity is not known. Study-level results: Summed frequency of shared TCR beta families picked out CMV carriers who also had the relevant HLA. In two of eight donors, the top clonotype was HLA-C-restricted CMV-specific.

The input for sequencing was cultured CD8+ T cells from PBMCs, taken from culture after CMV antigen stimulation. This TCR derives from a human donor in good health (CMV status not recorded). Some clones in this sample may be carry-over from other donors' samples. V gene TRBV7-2 combines with J gene TRBJ2-4; 12 bases fit TRBD2. CDR3 in amino acids: CASSLALGLAGGRENIQYF. CDR3 coding DNA: TGTGCCAGCAGCTTAGCGCTCGGGCTAGCGGGGGGGCGGGAAAACATTCAGTACTTC.